A single sample is the source of the 24 T cell receptor beta chains below, sequenced in a study of naive and memory T cell subsets. The beta constant-region primer was an equimolar mix of two oligonucleotides covering TRBC1 and TRBC2. One entry per CDR3 protein, called by TCRdb with MiXCR from the UMI-ligation and nested PCR reads. The data hold tens of thousands of distinct CDR3 sequences, with about an eighth observed a single time. The sequenced sample was central memory CD4+ T cells from blood. The receptors originated from a human donor in good health.

The V gene is TRBV3-1, the J gene TRBJ2-5; D call uncertain. CDR1 LGHDT and CDR2 YNNKEL come from the germline V gene (reference sequence). The ends were cut back, 3 bases at V and 3 bases at J, with 11 bases in the middle. This CDR3 spans 14 amino acids. CDR3 amino acids: CASSQAEVEETQYF. In DNA form, the CDR3 reads TGTGCCAGCAGCCAGGCGGAAGTGGAAGAGACCCAGTACTTC.

This clonotype was detected only a few times. CDR3 amino acids: CSAGRTSGSAYNEQFF. In DNA form, the CDR3 reads TGCAGTGCTGGGAGGACTAGCGGGAGTGCATACAATGAGCAGTTCTTC. V usage is TRBV20-1 and J usage is TRBJ2-1; 13 bases agree with TRBD2. V dropped 5 bases and J dropped 4; count of bases not matched to a gene: 8. Germline CDR1 reads DFQATT; CDR2 reads SNEGSKA (reference sequence). This CDR3 has 16 amino acids.

This rearrangement joins TRBV7-2 to TRBJ2-3, with TRBD2 identical over 7 bases. This CDR3 spans 15 amino acids. Germline V gives CDR1 SGHTA, CDR2 FQGNSA. V gave up 5 bases and J gave up 3 bases; unmatched junction bases: 8. The CDR3 sequence is CASSLSGQGTDTQYF. As DNA, the CDR3 is TGTGCCAGCAGCCTTAGCGGGCAAGGGACAGATACGCAGTATTTT.

The rearrangement links TRBV30 to TRBJ1-6, with D tentatively TRBD1 (6 bases). This CDR3 is built from 15 residues. Looked up from germline, CDR1 is GTSNPN and CDR2 is SVGIG (reference sequence). Trimming removed 3 bases at V and 7 bases at J, with 16 bases between. This chain's CDR3 is CAWRGGQTMNSPLHF. The DNA of the CDR3 is TGTGCCTGGAGGGGAGGACAGACTATGAATTCACCCCTCCACTTT. The variable domain in full, with the rest retrieved from reference TRBV30 and TRBJ1-6, is SQTIHQWPATLVQPVGSPLSLECTVEGTSNPNLYWYRQAAGRGLQLLFYSVGIGQISSEVPQNLSASRPQDRQFILSSKKLLLSDSGFYLCAWRGGQTMNSPLHFGNGTRLTVT.

This clonotype was found many times. The V and J genes are TRBV7-2 and TRBJ2-3; 9 bases match TRBD2. Germline-derived CDR1 and CDR2 are SGHTA and FQGNSA. Trimming cost V 4 bases and J 4 bases; bases outside gene matches: 3. The CDR3 is 14 residues long. CDR3 DNA sequence: TGTGCCAGCAGCTCGGGACTAGCCCCAGATACGCAGTATTTT. Translating it yields CASSSGLAPDTQYF.

This clonotype was detected ten times or more. The chain joins TRBV29-1 to TRBJ2-1; 7 nucleotides match TRBD1. CDR1 SQVTM and CDR2 ANQGSEA come from the germline V gene. The CDR3 is 13 amino acids. Trimming removed 4 bases from V and 7 bases from J; junction bases left unmatched: 7. The chain's CDR3 is CSVGTTGSNEQFF. In DNA, the CDR3 is TGCAGCGTTGGTACGACAGGGAGTAATGAGCAGTTCTTC.

This clonotype came up many times. One end of the junction does not line up with germline, which may come from a read error. The rearrangement joins TRBV27 to TRBJ2-1; 8 bases agree with TRBD2. Germline assignment: CDR1 MNHEY and CDR2 SMNVEV (reference sequence). This CDR3 spans 15 amino acids. CDR3 nucleotides: TGCACCAGCAGTTTAGCGGGGCCTCGCTACAATGAGCAGTTCTTC. Its protein is CTSSLAGPRYNEQFF.

There are a few counts of this clonotype. The V and J genes are TRBV5-5 and TRBJ2-7; D may correspond to TRBD1 or TRBD2 (6 bases each). V was trimmed by 4 bases and J by 5 bases, leaving 16 bases between them. The CDR3 extends over 14 amino acids. Germline CDR1 reads SGHKS; CDR2 reads YYEKEE (reference sequence). The CDR3 DNA reads TGTGCCAGCAGCAAAAACACGGGGGCCCACGAGCAGTACTTC. Its protein product is CASSKNTGAHEQYF.

The rearrangement joins TRBV7-9 to TRBJ1-1, with D uncertain. The V end lost 5 bases, the J end lost 7 bases, and 11 bases lay between the germline ends. The CDR3 is made up of 12 amino acids. The germline V gene encodes CDR1 SEHNR and CDR2 FQNEAQ (reference sequence). The DNA for the CDR3 is TGTGCCAGCAGCCCCTTAGGGCTTGAAGCTTTCTTT. Protein: CASSPLGLEAFF. Together with reference TRBV7-9 and TRBJ1-1, the CDR3 gives the full variable domain: DTGVSQNPRHKITKRGQNVTFRCDPISEHNRLYWYRQTLGQGPEFLTYFQNEAQLEKSRLLSDRFSAERPKGSFSTLEIQRTEQGDSAMYLCASSPLGLEAFFGQGTRLTVV.

A few counts support this clonotype. The chain is built from TRBV12-3 or TRBV12-4 and TRBJ1-1; tentatively, D is TRBD1 (6 bases). This CDR3 is 13 amino acids long. Deletions cut 6 bases from V and 3 bases from J, with 11 bases between. The CDR3 loop is CASSTGLYTEAFF. The CDR3 DNA reads TGTGCCAGCAGCACAGGGTTGTACACTGAAGCTTTCTTT.

This clonotype was counted a few times. V gene TRBV27 combines with J gene TRBJ1-6; D may be TRBD1 (5 bases). Germline V gene sequence: CDR1 MNHEY, CDR2 SMNVEV (reference sequence). Trimming stripped 4 bases from V and 11 bases from J, with 9 bases between. This CDR3 region has 12 residues. The CDR3 region has the DNA TGTGCCAGCAGTTGCTTCAGGGCACCCCTCCACTTT. Its protein product is CASSCFRAPLHF.

The chain carries TRBV12-3 or TRBV12-4 and TRBJ2-6, with 12 bases that match TRBD2. The CDR3 has 20 residues. V was clipped by 6 bases and J by 0 bases; unmatched bases: 12. DNA of the CDR3: TGTGCCAGCAGGGCGCTAGCGGGAGGGTCTAAAAGCTCTGGGGCCAACGTCCTGACTTTC. Its translation: CASRALAGGSKSSGANVLTF.

In its sample, this clonotype was seen many times. The chain recombines TRBV3-1 with TRBJ2-4; D is possibly TRBD1 (6 bases). Trimming stripped 2 bases from V and 0 bases from J, with 8 bases between. The CDR3 loop spans 15 amino acids. Per the germline V gene, CDR1 is LGHDT and CDR2 is YNNKEL (reference sequence). In nucleotides, the CDR3 is TGTGCCAGCAGCCAATCGGACAGAGCCAAAAACATTCAGTACTTC. It codes for CASSQSDRAKNIQYF.

This clonotype was counted only a few times. This sequence joins TRBV5-1 and TRBJ2-3; TRBD1 matches 12 bases. The V and J ends lost 5 bases and 4 bases, in that order; junction bases with no gene match: 11. CDR1 SGHRS and CDR2 YFSETQ come from the germline V gene. The CDR3 totals 17 residues. CDR3 region: CASSYQSGTGGSDTQYF. Here the CDR3 DNA reads TGCGCCAGCAGTTACCAGTCCGGGACAGGGGGCTCAGATACGCAGTATTTT.

There are many counts of this clonotype. V gene TRBV7-9 combines with J gene TRBJ1-1, with D perhaps matching TRBD1 (6 bases). Looked up from germline, CDR1 is SEHNR and CDR2 is FQNEAQ (reference sequence). The CDR3 runs 18 residues. V lost 4 bases, J lost 4 bases, and 25 bases lay in between. CDR3 residues: CASSSLGMKKPQGTEAFF. Written as DNA, the CDR3 is TGTGCCAGCAGCTCGTTAGGGATGAAGAAACCACAGGGCACTGAAGCTTTCTTT. The full variable domain, rest sourced from reference TRBV7-9 and TRBJ1-1, is DTGVSQNPRHKITKRGQNVTFRCDPISEHNRLYWYRQTLGQGPEFLTYFQNEAQLEKSRLLSDRFSAERPKGSFSTLEIQRTEQGDSAMYLCASSSLGMKKPQGTEAFFGQGTRLTVV.

This chain connects TRBV3-1 to TRBJ1-4, with 9 positions matching TRBD1. The CDR3 spans 15 residues. Germline values: CDR1 LGHDT, CDR2 YNNKEL (reference sequence). Losses at the gene ends were 0 bases for V and 10 bases for J; bases not matched to a gene: 6. The CDR3 DNA reads TGTGCCAGCAGCCAAGATATGACAGGGGGAGGAAAACTGTTTTTT. This gives the protein CASSQDMTGGGKLFF.

A few counts support this clonotype. The DNA of the CDR3 is TGCAGTGCTAGAGATATAGGACAGGGTGACACCGGGGAGCTGTTTTTT. Translation: CSARDIGQGDTGELFF. The rearrangement joins TRBV20-1 to TRBJ2-2; 8 nucleotides agree with TRBD1. V was pared by 0 bases and J by 3 bases, with 6 bases of the junction left unmatched. Germline values: CDR1 DFQATT, CDR2 SNEGSKA (reference sequence). The length of the CDR3 is 16 residues.

This clonotype was seen more than once but under ten times. The chain has TRBV20-1 and TRBJ2-1, with D maybe TRBD2 (5 bases). Trimming took off 0 bases at V and 2 bases at J, with 11 bases between the two ends. Germline values: CDR1 DFQATT, CDR2 SNEGSKA (reference sequence). The CDR3 has 15 amino acids. CDR3 amino acids: CSARDILAPYNEQFF. The CDR3 nucleotides read TGCAGTGCTAGAGATATCCTAGCCCCCTACAATGAGCAGTTCTTC.

The genes are TRBV14 and TRBJ2-3, with D possibly TRBD2 on 5 matching bases. CDR1 and CDR2 (germline): SGHDN, FVKESK. The V gene lost 1 base and the J gene lost 6 bases, with 17 bases spanning the gap. The CDR3 sequence is 16 residues long. CDR3 residues: CASSQGFRTGSDTQYF. The DNA for the CDR3 is TGTGCCAGCAGCCAAGGATTCAGGACGGGGTCCGATACGCAGTATTTT.

Concerning this clonotype: This may stem from a read error, because a much larger clone lies one nucleotide away. This chain uses TRBV14 with TRBJ1-1; D is uncertain. Germline V gives CDR1 SGHDN, CDR2 FVKESK. The CDR3 runs to 13 residues. Trimming removed 0 bases at V and 11 bases at J, with 13 bases between. The CDR3 nucleotides read TGTGCCAGCAGCCAAGATCGTAGGTTGAACGCTTTCTTT. Residues: CASSQDRRLNAFF.

To note about this clonotype: This sequence may be a read error, since a much larger clone differs from it by one base. V usage is TRBV7-2 and J usage is TRBJ2-1, with a possible D match to TRBD2 (6 bases). CDR1 and CDR2 (germline): SGHTA, FQGNSA. CDR3 length equals 16 residues. With 1 base removed from V and 7 bases from J, the gap between germline ends came to 17 bases. This CDR3 reads CASSLVFADRENEQFF. As DNA, the CDR3 is TGTGCCAGCAGCTTAGTTTTTGCGGACCGGGAGAATGAGCAGTTCTTC.

This chain joins TRBV27 and TRBJ1-6, with D unclear. V was cut by 3 bases and J by 5 bases, with 8 bases left in between. Germline V gene data show CDR1 as MNHEY and CDR2 as SMNVEV (reference sequence). The length of the CDR3 is 14 residues. CDR3 amino acids: CASSFWQDNSPLHF. The CDR3 nucleotides are TGTGCCAGCAGTTTTTGGCAGGATAATTCACCCCTCCACTTT.

In this sample, this clonotype turned up many times. The rearrangement links TRBV6-2 or TRBV6-3 to TRBJ1-1, with D tentatively TRBD1 (5 bases). V was clipped by 7 bases and J by 4 bases, with 7 bases between them. The CDR3 is 11 amino acids. CDR1 MNHEY and CDR2 SVGEGT come from the germline V gene. The CDR3 DNA is TGTGCCAGCACCCAGGGCACTGAAGCTTTCTTT. Its translation: CASTQGTEAFF.

In its sample, this clonotype was seen a few times. The J gene is TRBJ1-1, the V gene TRBV18; D might be TRBD1 (6 bases). Trimming removed 3 bases at V and 3 bases at J, with 14 bases between. CDR1 and CDR2 from the germline V gene are KGHSH and LQKENI. The CDR3 is made up of 15 amino acids. CDR3 coding DNA: TGTGCCAGCTCACCGGGCAGGGGCCGCTACACTGAAGCTTTCTTT. It is translated as CASSPGRGRYTEAFF.